This TCR beta chain is from a study of shared clonotypes between healthy human individuals. Study as a whole: With ages of 18 to 49, the donors were a couple of women and a few men.

About this clone itself: What it binds is not known.

Study-level results: Genetic and exposure-history diversity was limited by the few donors. The authors sampled blood alone, and tissue repertoires likely differ.

TCRdb's copy holds only in-frame clones and misses some; the assay was immunoSEQ multiplex PCR. The sample has around 500,000 clones; approximately 80% are singletons. The donors, all of them Caucasian adults, lived in Nashville, Tennessee. The CDR3 extends over 15 amino acids. Germline-derived CDR1 and CDR2 are SNHLY and FYNNEI. The V end lost 11 bases, the J end lost 4 bases, and 24 bases lay between the germline ends. This clonotype was obtained from a woman in her thirties or forties in good health. Some clones in this sample may be carry-over from other donors' samples. This chain links TRBV2 with TRBJ2-7, with a weak D call TRBD2 (5 bases). The sample comprised PBMCs. The CDR3, as DNA: TGTGCCGGCCTGCGGGTGAGACTTCTTGGTTACGAGCAGTACTTC. Translating gives CAGLRVRLLGYEQYF.